The rows below give T cell receptor beta chains drawn from one sample of a study of blood T cell repertoires in COVID-19. Using immunoSEQ multiplex PCR, the repertoire was profiled, and TCRdb retains in-frame clones only, with some absent. The table shows 210,000 or so clones, with roughly 80% occurring only once. Material for sequencing was peripheral blood. The source of these receptors is a man aged 45 to 65 who had recovered from COVID-19. The CDR3 runs from the conserved cysteine through the conserved F or W. D genes are given only for firm matches. The size entry is marked missing in some rows and otherwise reads once, few, many or a size class.

cdr3_length d_call j_call v_call clone_size cdr3_nt cdr3_aa
14 - TRBJ1-5 TRBV19 - TGTGCCAGTAACCCCCGGGAAAGACATCAGCCCCAGCATTTT CASNPRERHQPQHF
15 - TRBJ1-4 TRBV6-5 - TGTGCCAGCAGTTACTCGGGCAGGGGCTACGAAAAACTGTTTTTT CASSYSGRGYEKLFF
15 TRBD1 TRBJ2-1 TRBV5-5 few TGTGCCAGCAGCTCACTCCGGACAGGGGGAGATGAGCAGTTCTTC CASSSLRTGGDEQFF
11 - TRBJ2-2 TRBV3-1/TRBV3-2 - TGTGCCAGCAGCCGAGTGGGGGAGCTGTTTTTT CASSRVGELFF
16 TRBD1 TRBJ2-2 TRBV6-1 - TGTGCCAGCAGTGACCCGGGACAGATATACACCGGGGAGCTGTTTTTT CASSDPGQIYTGELFF
14 TRBD1 TRBJ1-1 TRBV7-9 once TGTGCCAGCAGCTTAGCTAGCGTGACAGGGACAGCTTTCTTT CASSLASVTGTAFF
15 TRBD2 TRBJ2-7 TRBV27 - TGTGCCAGCAGTTCGGTAGCGGGCTCGTCCCACGAGCAGTACTTC CASSSVAGSSHEQYF
14 TRBD2 TRBJ2-1 TRBV30 - TGTGCCTTCCTTAGCGGGAGTACCTACAATGAGCAGTTCTTC CAFLSGSTYNEQFF
11 TRBD1 TRBJ2-7 TRBV4-2 few TGTGCCAGCAAGGGGGCTTATGAGCAGTACTTC CASKGAYEQYF
10 - TRBJ2-5 TRBV29-1 - TGCAGCGCATTCAGGGAGACCCAGTACTTC CSAFRETQYF
17 TRBD1 TRBJ2-3 TRBV7-9 - TGTGCCAGCAGACTCACAGGGGGACGACCTAGCACAGATACGCAGTATTTT CASRLTGGRPSTDTQYF
15 - TRBJ1-2 TRBV19 - TGTGCCAGTAACCCCTTGAGGGCTGGCATCTATGGCTACACCTTC CASNPLRAGIYGYTF
15 TRBD2 TRBJ2-1 TRBV5-1 - TGCGCCAGCAGCTTGGAGAGCGGGAGGGGTGATGAGCAGTTCTTC CASSLESGRGDEQFF
19 TRBD1 TRBJ2-6 TRBV10-1 - TGCGCCAGCAGCCAGTCCGGGACAGTAACTCACTCTGGGGCCAACGTCCTGACTTTC CASSQSGTVTHSGANVLTF
18 - TRBJ2-5 TRBV7-9 - TGTGCCAGCAGCTCCCGGGGTGGGAGCCAGTACCCTGATGAGACCCAGTACTTC CASSSRGGSQYPDETQYF
12 - TRBJ1-6 TRBV6-5 - TGTGCCAGCAGTTTACAGGGAGGGCCCCTCCACTTT CASSLQGGPLHF
16 - TRBJ2-5 TRBV19 - TGTGCCAGTAGTAAGGGCAGGGATGTTTTCCGGGAGACCCAGTACTTC CASSKGRDVFRETQYF
16 TRBD2 TRBJ2-1 TRBV5-1 - TGCGCCAGCAGCTTGGTGGCGGGAGTTGAGTACAATGAGCAGTTCTTC CASSLVAGVEYNEQFF
15 - TRBJ2-3 TRBV7-8 - TGTGCCAGCAGCCGAGACAGGACCCTCACAGATACGCAGTATTTT CASSRDRTLTDTQYF
12 - TRBJ2-1 TRBV28 - TGTGCCAGCAGTTCAGGCTCGGATGAGCAGTTCTTC CASSSGSDEQFF
15 - TRBJ1-3 TRBV9 few TGTGCCAGCAGCGTAGCCCCGGACAAAGGAAACACCATATATTTT CASSVAPDKGNTIYF
17 - TRBJ2-3 TRBV5-1 once TGCGCCAGCAGCCCAAAGCTAGGGGTATATAGCACAGATACGCAGTATTTT CASSPKLGVYSTDTQYF
14 TRBD2 TRBJ2-1 TRBV24-1 - TGTGCCACCAGCAGACTAGCGGGGGACAATGAGCAGTTCTTC CATSRLAGDNEQFF
17 TRBD2 TRBJ2-5 TRBV10-3 - TGTGCCATCAGTGGTAGAACAAGCGGGAGGGCCGAGGAGACCCAGTACTTC CAISGRTSGRAEETQYF
15 TRBD2 TRBJ2-2 TRBV5-1 - TGCGCCAGCGAATCTAGCGGGAGGGACACCGGGGAGCTGTTTTTT CASESSGRDTGELFF
12 - TRBJ2-1 TRBV29-1 - TGCAGCGTTGAAGAGGCCTGGAATGAGCAGTTCTTC CSVEEAWNEQFF
13 TRBD1 TRBJ2-1 TRBV25-1 - TGTGCCAGCAGTTTTGCAGGGGGCAGTGAGCAGTTCTTC CASSFAGGSEQFF
14 TRBD2 TRBJ2-7 TRBV3-1/TRBV3-2 once TGTGCCAGCAGCCAGCGGGAGTTGGGATACGAGCAGTACTTC CASSQRELGYEQYF
15 - TRBJ2-5 TRBV9 - TGTGCCAGCAGCGCCGGGACATCGACGTCTGAGACCCAGTACTTC CASSAGTSTSETQYF
13 - TRBJ2-5 TRBV4-1 - TGCGCCAGCAGCCAAGTATCCCGAGAGACCCAGTACTTC CASSQVSRETQYF
12 - TRBJ1-1 TRBV21-1 - TGTGCCAGCAGCACAGGTGACAGTGAAGCTTTCTTT CASSTGDSEAFF
15 TRBD1 TRBJ2-7 TRBV10-3 - TGTGCCATCAGTGAGTCATGGGACAGCTCCTACGAGCAGTACTTC CAISESWDSSYEQYF
17 TRBD2 TRBJ2-2 TRBV28 - TGTGCCAGCAGTTCACCTTTCGGGAGGGCCTACCCCGGGGAGCTGTTTTTT CASSSPFGRAYPGELFF
12 - TRBJ2-3 TRBV7-2 - TGTGCCAGCAGCTTAACAGAAGATACGCAGTATTTT CASSLTEDTQYF
16 - TRBJ1-6 TRBV18 - TGTGCCAGCTCACCCCAAGGAGGGGCCCGGGGTTCACCCCTCCACTTT CASSPQGGARGSPLHF
17 TRBD1 TRBJ1-1 TRBV27 few TGTGCCAGCAGTTCCTTTGGGACAGGGATGGGGAACACTGAAGCTTTCTTT CASSSFGTGMGNTEAFF
16 - TRBJ2-5 TRBV7-7 - TGTGCCAGCAGCTTAAGCCGGGGAACTAACCAAGAGACCCAGTACTTC CASSLSRGTNQETQYF
15 TRBD1 TRBJ2-1 TRBV20-1 - TGCAGTGCTAGTACCGCCCGGGACAGTAGAAATGAGCAGTTCTTC CSASTARDSRNEQFF
22 - TRBJ1-2 TRBV4-2 few TGTGCCAGCAGCCCCATACCAACAATACCACAGGGAAGACTCTTCTTAAGCTATGGCTACACCTTC CASSPIPTIPQGRLFLSYGYTF
16 - TRBJ2-2 TRBV5-1 - TGCGCCAGCAGCTTGTTCGCGGGAAGTGGGACCGGGGAGCTGTTTTTT CASSLFAGSGTGELFF
15 - TRBJ2-7 TRBV4-3 few TGCGCCAGCAGCCAAGATGTCCGACAGCCCTACGAGCAGTACTTC CASSQDVRQPYEQYF
15 - TRBJ2-5 TRBV3-1/TRBV3-2 - TGTGCCAGCAGCCAAGAAACCCTAGGGGAAGAGACCCAGTACTTC CASSQETLGEETQYF
16 TRBD1 TRBJ1-5 TRBV24-1 once TGTGCCACCAGTGACAGGGACAGGGAAAACAATCAGCCCCAGCATTTT CATSDRDRENNQPQHF
13 TRBD1 TRBJ2-7 TRBV12-3/TRBV12-4 - TGTGCCAGCAGAGGACAGGGCCACTACGAGCAGTACTTC CASRGQGHYEQYF
13 TRBD1 TRBJ1-5 TRBV11-2 - TGTGCCAGCAGCCTTGACAGGGATCAGCCCCAGCATTTT CASSLDRDQPQHF